These T cell receptor beta chains were read from a single sample in a study of blood T cell repertoires in COVID-19. Method: immunoSEQ multiplex PCR; TCRdb's copy keeps in-frame clones and lacks some. The table records 100,000 to 150,000 clones, 80% to 90% of them present only once. Input material: peripheral blood. These receptors all come from a man between 65 and 85 years old who had recovered from COVID-19. CDR3s include the opening cysteine and the closing phenylalanine or tryptophan. D genes are given only for firm matches. Rows may omit the clone size; those that give it use once, few, many or a size class.

cdr3_nt,cdr3_aa,v_call,j_call,clone_size,cdr3_length,d_call
TGTGCCAGTAGCCAAAGACGGGGCTCTGGGGCCAACGTCCTGACTTTC,CASSQRRGSGANVLTF,TRBV19,TRBJ2-6,.,16,.
TGCGCCAGCAGCTTAGGGACCTTAATGGGGGGTTTTTTAGATGAGCAGTTCTTC,CASSLGTLMGGFLDEQFF,TRBV5-1,TRBJ2-1,.,18,.
TGTGCCAGCAGTTTCAGGTTCTCCACTGAAGCTTTCTTT,CASSFRFSTEAFF,TRBV12-3/TRBV12-4,TRBJ1-1,.,13,.
TGTGCCAGTAGTAGCCAAGGGGGAATAGGAGGGACCCAGTACTTC,CASSSQGGIGGTQYF,TRBV19,TRBJ2-5,.,15,.
TGCGCCAGCAGTGCTGACAGGGGGACAGATACGCAGTATTTT,CASSADRGTDTQYF,TRBV10-1,TRBJ2-3,once,14,TRBD1
TGTGCCAGCAGTGACCCCAGGGGAGAGACCCAGTACTTC,CASSDPRGETQYF,TRBV2,TRBJ2-5,.,13,.
TGCGCCAGCAGCCAAGTGGCCGGGACTAACTATGGCTACACCTTC,CASSQVAGTNYGYTF,TRBV4-3,TRBJ1-2,.,15,.
TGTGCCAGTAGTATCCGCGGCCTTGCGCGGGAGGGCCGCGAGCAGTACTTC,CASSIRGLAREGREQYF,TRBV19,TRBJ2-7,.,17,TRBD2
TGTGCCAGCAGTTTAGGAGGGTTAGCTGAAGCTTTCTTT,CASSLGGLAEAFF,TRBV27,TRBJ1-1,.,13,.
TGTGCCAGCAGCGTAGGTAGCGGGAGGGCATCGAATGAGCAGTTCTTC,CASSVGSGRASNEQFF,TRBV9,TRBJ2-1,.,16,TRBD2
TGTGCCAGCTCATCGATAGCGGGAGACTCCTACGAGCAGTACTTC,CASSSIAGDSYEQYF,TRBV18,TRBJ2-7,.,15,TRBD2
TGTGCCAGCAGCGCACGCGGGGCCGGAGGCACCGGGGAGCTGTTTTTT,CASSARGAGGTGELFF,TRBV7-8,TRBJ2-2,.,16,.
TGCGCCAGCAGCCAAGCAGGCCATGAAGCTTTCTTT,CASSQAGHEAFF,TRBV5-1,TRBJ1-1,.,12,.
TGTGCCAGCCGGGACAACTACAATGAGCAGTTCTTC,CASRDNYNEQFF,TRBV19,TRBJ2-1,.,12,.
TGTGCCAGCTCACCAGGCTCCCACGGAAACACCATATATTTT,CASSPGSHGNTIYF,TRBV18,TRBJ1-3,.,14,.
TGCAGCGTTGTAAGGAGGGGACAGGGAATGTCGGAGACCCAGTACTTC,CSVVRRGQGMSETQYF,TRBV29-1,TRBJ2-5,.,16,TRBD1
TGTGCCAGCAGGGAGGGCAGGGCGAGCCATGGCTCCGAGCAGTACTTC,CASREGRASHGSEQYF,TRBV7-9,TRBJ2-7,.,16,.
TGTGCCAGCAGTTATACAACTAGCTCCTACAATGAGCAGTTCTTC,CASSYTTSSYNEQFF,TRBV7-2,TRBJ2-1,.,15,.
TGTGCCAGCAGTTACTTGGACAGGGTTGTAAATGAGCAGTTCTTC,CASSYLDRVVNEQFF,TRBV6-6,TRBJ2-1,.,15,TRBD1
TGCGCCAGCAGCCAAGTTCGCCCAAAGACTACCTACAATGAGCAGTTCTTC,CASSQVRPKTTYNEQFF,TRBV4-1,TRBJ2-1,.,17,.
TGTGCCAGCAGCTCCGGGACTAGCGGGAGGGCCAGCCACAATGAGCAGTTCTTC,CASSSGTSGRASHNEQFF,TRBV4-2,TRBJ2-1,.,18,TRBD2
TGTGCCTGGAGTGCAGGTTCCCCCTACGAGCAGTACTTC,CAWSAGSPYEQYF,TRBV30,TRBJ2-7,.,13,.
TGCAGCGTTGAACGGCAGGGGGCCGGAGATACGCAGTATTTT,CSVERQGAGDTQYF,TRBV29-1,TRBJ2-3,.,14,TRBD1
TGTGCCAGCAGCTTTACAGGGGGCACTGAAGCTTTCTTT,CASSFTGGTEAFF,TRBV11-3,TRBJ1-1,.,13,TRBD1
TGCGCCAGCAGCCCGGAGTTAGCCGGGGGAAGGGCCAAAAACATTCAGTACTTC,CASSPELAGGRAKNIQYF,TRBV5-1,TRBJ2-4,.,18,.
TGCGCCAGCAGCCAAGAAGGGTTTAGGGGCCAGCACCGGACAGATACGCAGTATTTT,CASSQEGFRGQHRTDTQYF,TRBV4-3,TRBJ2-3,.,19,.
TGTGCCAGTAGTATAGATGGCAGCGGGGGCTATAGAGGCTACACCTTC,CASSIDGSGGYRGYTF,TRBV19,TRBJ1-2,.,16,.
TGTGCCAGCAGTCCGACCGGGACTGATAGCAATCAGCCCCAGCATTTT,CASSPTGTDSNQPQHF,TRBV27,TRBJ1-5,.,16,.
TGTGCCAGCAGTTTATTAAGACAGGGGGCGTTTGGCTACACCTTC,CASSLLRQGAFGYTF,TRBV28,TRBJ1-2,.,15,TRBD1
TGTGCCAGCAGCTTAAAACAGGGTAACACTGAAGCTTTCTTT,CASSLKQGNTEAFF,TRBV28,TRBJ1-1,.,14,.
TGCGCCAGCAGCCATCACAGGGGTACCACTGAAGCTTTCTTT,CASSHHRGTTEAFF,TRBV4-1,TRBJ1-1,.,14,TRBD1
TGCGCCAGCAGACCGAACCTACAGGTGAACACTGAAGCTTTCTTT,CASRPNLQVNTEAFF,TRBV5-1,TRBJ1-1,.,15,.
TGTGCCTGGAGCGAACAGGGGTACTATGGCTACACCTTC,CAWSEQGYYGYTF,TRBV30,TRBJ1-2,.,13,TRBD1
TGTGCCAGCAGCTTGTTGGCGGGGTGGGACACCGGGGAGCTGTTTTTT,CASSLLAGWDTGELFF,TRBV5-5,TRBJ2-2,.,16,.
TGTGCCAGCAGCTTGGTTAGGGGGCCGGAGACCCAGTACTTC,CASSLVRGPETQYF,TRBV5-5,TRBJ2-5,.,14,TRBD1
TGTGCCAGCAGTTTGGGGACAGCTTACTCTGGGGCCAACGTCCTGACTTTC,CASSLGTAYSGANVLTF,TRBV27,TRBJ2-6,.,17,TRBD1
TGTGCCAGCAGTTTGCAGGGGGGAAGGGGCTACACCTTC,CASSLQGGRGYTF,TRBV28,TRBJ1-2,.,13,TRBD1
TGCAGTGCTAGTTCAGTTTACTACGAGCAGTACTTC,CSASSVYYEQYF,TRBV20-1,TRBJ2-7,.,12,.
TGTGCTAGTGGTCGAACCACCCCCTCAGGGGAAGAGACCCAGTACTTC,CASGRTTPSGEETQYF,TRBV12-5,TRBJ2-5,.,16,.
TGCGCCAGCAGCCAAGATCCACTAACCCCGACCGGGGAGCTGTTTTTT,CASSQDPLTPTGELFF,TRBV4-3,TRBJ2-2,.,16,.
TGTGCCAGCAGTTTCACCGGGACAGTAGCCAAAAACATTCAGTACTTC,CASSFTGTVAKNIQYF,TRBV27,TRBJ2-4,.,16,TRBD1
TGCGCCAGCAGCTTGCCGACAGGGGCAGAGGACGAGCAGTACTTC,CASSLPTGAEDEQYF,TRBV5-1,TRBJ2-7,.,15,TRBD1
TGTGCCAGCAGTGTTGGCGGGGGGGCCGCTGAGCAGTTCTTC,CASSVGGGAAEQFF,TRBV6-4,TRBJ2-1,.,14,TRBD2
TGTGCCAGCAGCACACAGGTCCGCCTCTCTGGGGCCAACGTCCTGACTTTC,CASSTQVRLSGANVLTF,TRBV4-2,TRBJ2-6,once,17,.
TGTGCCAGCAGCTACTTTAGCGGGAGCAATGAGCAGTTCTTC,CASSYFSGSNEQFF,TRBV7-9,TRBJ2-1,.,14,TRBD2
TGTGCCACCAGCAGATTGGCAGGCATCTCCTACGAGCAGTACTTC,CATSRLAGISYEQYF,TRBV15,TRBJ2-7,.,15,.
TGCGCCAGCATACCTTGCGGGGTCAAAAACATTCAGTACTTC,CASIPCGVKNIQYF,TRBV23-1,TRBJ2-4,.,14,.
TGTGCCAGCAGCGTCCCGGGACAGATGTATGGCTACACCTTC,CASSVPGQMYGYTF,TRBV28,TRBJ1-2,.,14,TRBD1
TGTGCCAGCAGCCCAGGACAGAACTATGGCTACACCTTC,CASSPGQNYGYTF,TRBV5-4,TRBJ1-2,.,13,.
TGTGCCTCAGCTGAGGGACAGGGGGAACGGGGCAATCAGCCCCAGCATTTT,CASAEGQGERGNQPQHF,TRBV19,TRBJ1-5,.,17,TRBD1
TGCAGCGTTGAAGTCAATAGAAATGAGCAGTTCTTC,CSVEVNRNEQFF,TRBV29-1,TRBJ2-1,.,12,.
TGTGCCAGCAGTGAGGTACGGTTACCACTGTTTTTT,CASSEVRLPLFF,TRBV2,TRBJ1-4,.,12,.
TGTGCCAGCAGCCCGACAGGGAGCACTGAAGCTTTCTTT,CASSPTGSTEAFF,TRBV7-3,TRBJ1-1,.,13,TRBD1